This TCR beta chain was captured by sequencing in a study of OX40 agonist ivuxolimab in advanced cancers. This table comes from immunoSEQ multiplex PCR, and its TCRdb copy is limited to in-frame clones, with some not included. The repertoire includes 100,000 to 120,000 clones, roughly 87% of them detected once, and less than 0.35% sits in the top ten. This clone showed up just a few times. Antigen specificity is unknown. Germline CDR1 and CDR2: MNHNS and SASEGT. Trimming took 4 bases from V and 2 from J, leaving 15 bases between them. The CDR3 totals 16 residues. The study, taken as a whole, reports: With doses of 0.1-3.0 mg/kg, partial responders showed among the lowest clonal expansion. Also present in some nonresponders was a low level of normalized T-cell clonal expansion. CD4+ T cells averaged fewer expanded clones than CD8+ T cells. With doses of 0.1 to 3.0 mg/kg, CD4+ and CD8+ blood T cells had undergone clonal expansion by week 6.

This clonotype was sampled from an adult with an advanced solid tumor such as melanoma, head and neck, liver or kidney cancer. V usage is TRBV6-1 and J usage is TRBJ1-5; D ambiguous. This sample comprised CD4+ or CD8+ T cells sorted from blood, obtained in a trial of the OX40 agonist ivuxolimab. The CDR3 sequence is CASSGGMYSGNQPQHF. The CDR3 DNA is TGTGCCAGCAGTGGCGGTATGTATAGCGGCAATCAGCCCCAGCATTTT.